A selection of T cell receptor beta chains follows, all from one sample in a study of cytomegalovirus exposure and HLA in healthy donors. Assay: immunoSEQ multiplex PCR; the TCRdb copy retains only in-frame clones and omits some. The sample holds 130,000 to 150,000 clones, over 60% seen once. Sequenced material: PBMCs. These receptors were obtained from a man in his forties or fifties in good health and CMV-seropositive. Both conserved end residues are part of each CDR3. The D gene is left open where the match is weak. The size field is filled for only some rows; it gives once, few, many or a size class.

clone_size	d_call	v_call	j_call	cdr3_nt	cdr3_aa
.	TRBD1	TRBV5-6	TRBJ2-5	TGTGCCAGCAGCCGGGATCCGACAGGGGGGTACCAAGAGACCCAGTACTTC	CASSRDPTGGYQETQYF
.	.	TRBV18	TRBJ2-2	TGTGCCAGCTCACCTTCCAGTAACACCGGGGAGCTGTTTTTT	CASSPSSNTGELFF
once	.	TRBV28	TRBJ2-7	TGTGCCAGCCCTAACAGGTTCCCCACCTACGAGCAGTACTTC	CASPNRFPTYEQYF
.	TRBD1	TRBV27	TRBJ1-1	TGTGCCAGCAGAGGGGACAGAATAAACACTGAAGCTTTCTTT	CASRGDRINTEAFF
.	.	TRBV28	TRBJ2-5	TGTGCCAGCAGTTCACCGGGGGTCGAGGAGACCCAGTACTTC	CASSSPGVEETQYF
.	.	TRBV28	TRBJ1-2	TGTGCCAGCCAAGAACTTAAGCGAGGTGTTTATGGCTACACCTTC	CASQELKRGVYGYTF
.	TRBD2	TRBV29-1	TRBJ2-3	TGCAGCGTGGGACTAGCGGGAGCGGGCACAGATACGCAGTATTTT	CSVGLAGAGTDTQYF
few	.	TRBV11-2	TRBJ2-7	TGTGCCAGCAGCTTTATACAGGAGCAATACGAGCAGTACTTC	CASSFIQEQYEQYF
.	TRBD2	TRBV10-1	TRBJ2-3	TGCGCCAGGCCCCGGCCGGGACTAGCCCAATGGGGACTCACAGATACGCAGTATTTT	CARPRPGLAQWGLTDTQYF
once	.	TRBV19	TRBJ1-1	TGTGCCAGTAGTAACAGTTCCTTGAACACTGAAGCTTTCTTT	CASSNSSLNTEAFF
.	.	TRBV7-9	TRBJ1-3	TGTGCCAGCAGCTTAGACAGCGGAAACACCTTCCTATATTTT	CASSLDSGNTFLYF
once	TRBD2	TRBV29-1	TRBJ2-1	TGCAGCGCCCCTGGGACTAGCGGGAGTCGGGGTGAGCAGTTCTTC	CSAPGTSGSRGEQFF
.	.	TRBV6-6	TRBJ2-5	TGTGCCAGCAGGCCGGACAGAGCGGAAGAGACCCAGTACTTC	CASRPDRAEETQYF
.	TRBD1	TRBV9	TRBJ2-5	TGTGCCAGCAGCGTAGGACAGGGAGAAGAGACCCAGTACTTC	CASSVGQGEETQYF
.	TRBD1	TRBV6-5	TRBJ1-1	TGTGCCAGCAGTTTTGGACAGGGGGTAAGGAACACTGAAGCTTTCTTT	CASSFGQGVRNTEAFF
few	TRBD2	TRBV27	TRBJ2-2	TGTGCCAGCCGACGTGAGGCTAGCGGGAGTCTTACCGGGGAGCTGTTTTTT	CASRREASGSLTGELFF
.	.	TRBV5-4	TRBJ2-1	TGTGCCAGCAGCACCCGAGACGGGACTTACAATGAGCAGTTCTTC	CASSTRDGTYNEQFF
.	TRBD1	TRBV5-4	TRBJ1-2	TGTGCCAGCACCAGACAGGGTACATATGGCTACACCTTC	CASTRQGTYGYTF
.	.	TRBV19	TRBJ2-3	TGTGCCAGTAGTGAGGGAGATACGCAGTATTTT	CASSEGDTQYF
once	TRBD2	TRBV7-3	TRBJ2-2	TGTGCCAGCAGCCAAGCGGGAACGAACACCGGGGAGCTGTTTTTT	CASSQAGTNTGELFF
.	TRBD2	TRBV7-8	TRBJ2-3	TGTGCCAGCAGCTTAGGCTATCGGACTAGCGGGAGAGCAGATACGCAGTATTTT	CASSLGYRTSGRADTQYF
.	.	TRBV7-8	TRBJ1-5	TGTGCCAGCAGCTTAGCCCAGGGGCGCGGCAATCAGCCCCAGCATTTT	CASSLAQGRGNQPQHF
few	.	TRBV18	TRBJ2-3	TGTGCCAGCTCACCAAACCAGGGGGATACGCAGTATTTT	CASSPNQGDTQYF
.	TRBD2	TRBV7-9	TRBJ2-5	TGTTCCAGCAGCCTTCGACCCCGACTAGCGGAGAAAGAGACCCAGTACTTC	CSSSLRPRLAEKETQYF
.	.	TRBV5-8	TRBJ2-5	TGTGCCAGCAGCAGGGACTTCGAGACCCAGTACTTC	CASSRDFETQYF
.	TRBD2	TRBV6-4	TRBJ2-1	TGTGCCAGCAGTGATCAAGCGGGAGGTGAGCAGTTCTTC	CASSDQAGGEQFF
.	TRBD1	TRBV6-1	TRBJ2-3	TGTGCCAGCAGTGAAAGACAGGGGACAGATACGCAGTATTTT	CASSERQGTDTQYF
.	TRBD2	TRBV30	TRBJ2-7	TGTGCCTCGACGGAGCGGGAGGGGTCCTACGAGCAGTACTTC	CASTEREGSYEQYF
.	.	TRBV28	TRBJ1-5	TGTGCCAGCAGTTTCTCCTTAGATAGCAATCAGCCCCAGCATTTT	CASSFSLDSNQPQHF
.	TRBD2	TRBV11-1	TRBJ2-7	TGTGCCAGCAGCTTTACTAGCGGGCTTTTGTACGAGCAGTACTTC	CASSFTSGLLYEQYF
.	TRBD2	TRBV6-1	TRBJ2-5	TGTGCCAGCAAAAATCTAGCGGGTCGGGAGACCCAGTACTTC	CASKNLAGRETQYF
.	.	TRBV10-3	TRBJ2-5	TGTGCCATCAGTGCATCGGGAGGCAGGGGCGTCCCAGAGACCCAGTACTTC	CAISASGGRGVPETQYF
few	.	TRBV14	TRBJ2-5	TGTGCCAGCAGCCTCGCGCCCCAAGAGACCCAGTACTTC	CASSLAPQETQYF
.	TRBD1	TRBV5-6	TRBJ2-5	TGTGCCAGCGGACAGGCCCAAGAGACCCAGTACTTC	CASGQAQETQYF